The present T cell receptor beta chain was sequenced within a study of CD8 T cells in Susac syndrome. Germline assignment: CDR1 SGHDN and CDR2 FVKESK. The CDR3 loop spans 16 amino acids. V was pared by 1 base and J by 7 bases, with 20 bases between. An input of about 0.5 to 1 ug of RNA was subjected to reverse transcription using random hexamers. TCR beta CDR3 was amplified by immunoSEQ covering 54 Vbeta and 13 Jbeta. TCRdb used MiXCR to reprocess the immunoSEQ multiplex PCR reads, holding one entry per CDR3 protein. The sample lists roughly 140,000 distinct CDR3 sequences; about 94% were seen once. V usage is TRBV14 and J usage is TRBJ2-7, with D possibly being TRBD1 or TRBD2 (5 bases each). The clonotype was recovered from a human donor with multiple sclerosis. Sequenced: CD8+ T cells from PBMCs. The CDR3 is CASSQGPGTSVLEQYF. As DNA, the CDR3 is TGTGCCAGCAGCCAAGGACCAGGGACGTCCGTTCTGGAGCAGTACTTC.